Listed below are T cell receptor beta chains from one sample, sequenced in a study of blood T cell repertoires in COVID-19. Method: immunoSEQ multiplex PCR; TCRdb's copy keeps in-frame clones and lacks some. The data hold under 450,000 clones, with 86% observed a single time. Sequenced: peripheral blood. The receptors originated from a woman aged 55-70 years with COVID-19, enrolled during active disease. Each CDR3 is given with its conserved first and last residue. D genes are given only for firm matches. The size entry is marked missing in some rows and otherwise reads once, few, many or a size class.

V: TRBV5-8
D: .
J: TRBJ1-5
size: .
DNA: TGTGCCAGCAGCCTCGGGGAGGGGATGGGTCAGCCCCAGCATTTT
CDR3: CASSLGEGMGQPQHF

V: TRBV7-8
D: .
J: TRBJ2-3
size: once
DNA: TGTGCCAGCAGCTCCACTATCACAGATACGCAGTATTTT
CDR3: CASSSTITDTQYF

V: TRBV29-1
D: .
J: TRBJ1-1
size: .
DNA: TGCAGCGTTAGGATTACAGTTACCACTGAAGCTTTCTTT
CDR3: CSVRITVTTEAFF

V: TRBV6-7
D: .
J: TRBJ1-5
size: .
DNA: TGTGCCAGCAGTTACGTCTGGGCATCGGGCAATCAGCCCCAGCATTTT
CDR3: CASSYVWASGNQPQHF

V: TRBV18
D: TRBD1
J: TRBJ1-2
size: few
DNA: TGTGCCAGCTCGGCAGGACAGGGAAGCTATGGCTACACCTTC
CDR3: CASSAGQGSYGYTF

V: TRBV15
D: .
J: TRBJ2-5
size: .
DNA: TGTGCCACCAGCAGAGTTCTAGCAACTCAAGAGACCCAGTACTTC
CDR3: CATSRVLATQETQYF

V: TRBV6-5
D: TRBD1
J: TRBJ2-7
size: .
DNA: TGTGCCAGCAGCACGGGACAGGGGGTGACCTACGAGCAGTACTTC
CDR3: CASSTGQGVTYEQYF

V: TRBV5-1
D: TRBD2
J: TRBJ2-1
size: .
DNA: TGCGCCAGCAGCTTTACTATAGCGGGCGATTACAATGAGCAGTTCTTC
CDR3: CASSFTIAGDYNEQFF

V: TRBV27
D: TRBD2
J: TRBJ2-1
size: once
DNA: TGTGCCAGCAGTTTACAGCGGGGGTGGTACAATGAGCAGTTCTTC
CDR3: CASSLQRGWYNEQFF

V: TRBV4-1
D: TRBD1
J: TRBJ2-5
size: .
DNA: TGCGCCAGCAGCCAAGCGTCAGGGGGTGGGGAGACCCAGTACTTC
CDR3: CASSQASGGGETQYF

V: TRBV4-3
D: TRBD1
J: TRBJ2-5
size: .
DNA: TGCGCCAGCAGCCAAGATACAGGGGTAGAGACCCAGTACTTC
CDR3: CASSQDTGVETQYF

V: TRBV5-1
D: TRBD2
J: TRBJ2-5
size: .
DNA: TGCGCCAGCAGCCTCATCCTAGCGGGGGACTTAGAGACCCAGTACTTC
CDR3: CASSLILAGDLETQYF

V: TRBV6-2/TRBV6-3
D: .
J: TRBJ2-7
size: .
DNA: TGTGCCAGCAGTTATAGGGGTAGATCCTACGAGCAGTACTTC
CDR3: CASSYRGRSYEQYF

V: TRBV12-3/TRBV12-4
D: .
J: TRBJ1-4
size: .
DNA: TGTGCCAGCAGTGTACAGAGTAATGAAAAACTGTTTTTT
CDR3: CASSVQSNEKLFF

V: TRBV30
D: .
J: TRBJ1-1
size: .
DNA: TGTGCCTGGAAACAGGGTGAGGCTTTCTTT
CDR3: CAWKQGEAFF

V: TRBV9
D: TRBD1
J: TRBJ2-1
size: .
DNA: TGTGCCAGCAGCGCCCTGACAGGGGTCGTCTACAATGAGCAGTTCTTC
CDR3: CASSALTGVVYNEQFF

V: TRBV27
D: .
J: TRBJ1-5
size: .
DNA: TGTGCCAGCAGTCTTGGGAGACTCCAGCCCCAGCATTTT
CDR3: CASSLGRLQPQHF